This TCR beta chain was sequenced during a study of spatial heterogeneity in lung cancer. About the study: Raw sequencing reads included, on average, more than 9.5 appearances of each unique TCR and UMI combination.

Indicated time point: blood at routine non-recurrence follow-up after resection. The study sequenced unsorted whole RNA from tumor, nontumor lung or frozen PBMC. This clonotype has ten or more counts. The presence of a unique molecular identifier marked each TCR cDNA molecule. TCRdb redid the calling of the 5' RACE reads with MiXCR, one entry per CDR3 protein. The sample comprises fewer than 60,000 distinct CDR3 sequences, roughly 7% of which are singletons, and 35% to 45% rests with the top ten. V gave up 0 bases and J gave up 5 bases; unmatched junction bases: 2. Germline CDR1 reads SGHDT; CDR2 reads YYEEEE. The CDR3 is made up of 14 amino acids.

The sequence derives from a female donor with early-stage non-small cell lung cancer. The specimen comprised PBMCs, sampled at follow-up. V is TRBV5-6 and J is TRBJ2-5, with 9 bases lining up with TRBD1. The CDR3: CASSLDRGLETQYF. The DNA for the CDR3 is TGTGCCAGCAGCTTGGACAGGGGGCTGGAGACCCAGTACTTC. The full variable domain, with the rest looked up from reference TRBV5-6 and TRBJ2-5, is DAGVTQSPTHLIKTRGQQVTLRCSPKSGHDTVSWYQQALGQGPQFIFQYYEEEERQRGNFPDRFSGHQFPNYSSELNVNALLLGDSALYLCASSLDRGLETQYFGPGTRLLVL.